This TCR beta chain was obtained from a study of radiation and T cells in renal cell carcinoma. Study-wide points: Top tumor clonotypes rose in blood 2 weeks post-radiation, then contracted. Without pretreatment biopsies, baseline tumor clonotype presence was undetermined.

Method: immunoSEQ multiplex PCR; TCRdb's copy keeps in-frame clones and lacks some. This table has tens of thousands of clones, around 76% appearing once. Indicated time point: blood 2 weeks post-SBRT. Treatment defined: 15 Gy SBRT to primary tumor, nephrectomy 4 weeks later. Clear cell pathology was present in this patient's renal cell carcinoma. Ten or more counts support this clone. Its antigen is unidentified. The CDR3 runs to 18 residues. The V end lost 0 bases, the J end lost 6 bases, and 22 bases lay between the germline ends. Per germline, CDR1 SGHRS and CDR2 YFSETQ. This specimen consisted of blood, obtained from a patient whose treatment included radiotherapy and nephrectomy. This sequence was found in a man aged 55 to 69 with renal cell carcinoma. The chain uses TRBV5-1 and TRBJ2-1; D gene ambiguous. The CDR3 region is CASSLAVGGKSFGNEQFF. In DNA, the CDR3 is TGCGCCAGCAGCTTGGCCGTTGGCGGTAAGTCCTTCGGCAATGAGCAGTTCTTC.